This is a list of T cell receptor beta chains from one sample in a study of T cells in Graves' hyperthyroidism and ophthalmopathy. TCRdb processed the multiplex PCR reads anew with MiXCR; each CDR3 protein has one entry. The table lists around 190,000 distinct CDR3 sequences, roughly a sixth of them singletons, with about half in the top ten. Sequencing was carried out using blood. The receptors originated from a woman aged 45-65 years with Graves' hyperthyroidism. The CDR3 runs from the conserved cysteine through the conserved F or W. The order of the fields is V gene, J gene, clone size, D gene, CDR3 DNA, CDR3 protein. The D gene is left open where the match is weak. Clone size, where shown, is once, few, many, or a class for clones that have expanded.

v_call: TRBV3-1; j_call: TRBJ2-1; clone_size: many; d_call: TRBD2; cdr3_nt: TGTGCCAGCAGCCAGGATACCGGGACTAGAGTCTACAATGAGCAGTTCTTC; cdr3_aa: CASSQDTGTRVYNEQFF
v_call: TRBV30; j_call: TRBJ1-1; clone_size: few; d_call: NA; cdr3_nt: TGTGCCTGCCGCGGACCCGTGGTCACTGAAGCTTTCTTT; cdr3_aa: CACRGPVVTEAFF
v_call: TRBV27; j_call: TRBJ1-2; clone_size: many; d_call: TRBD1; cdr3_nt: TGTGCCAGCAGCTTAGGTGGGACAGCTTATGGCTACACCTTC; cdr3_aa: CASSLGGTAYGYTF
v_call: TRBV3-1; j_call: TRBJ1-2; clone_size: NA; d_call: NA; cdr3_nt: TGTGCCAGCAGCCAAGACCGGGACCTGTACAACTATGGCTACACCTTC; cdr3_aa: CASSQDRDLYNYGYTF
v_call: TRBV2; j_call: TRBJ2-2; clone_size: many; d_call: NA; cdr3_nt: TGTGCCAGCAGTGAACCCCTAGCGCCGAACACCGGGGAGCTGTTTTTT; cdr3_aa: CASSEPLAPNTGELFF
v_call: TRBV20-1; j_call: TRBJ2-1; clone_size: few; d_call: TRBD2; cdr3_nt: TGCAGTGCTAGAGCAGGGACTAGCGGGAACAATGAGCAGTTCTTC; cdr3_aa: CSARAGTSGNNEQFF
v_call: TRBV28; j_call: TRBJ1-2; clone_size: many; d_call: TRBD1; cdr3_nt: TGTGCCAGCAGTCAGGGACAGGGTGCATTTAGTGGCTACACCTTC; cdr3_aa: CASSQGQGAFSGYTF
v_call: TRBV6-1; j_call: TRBJ2-5; clone_size: NA; d_call: NA; cdr3_nt: TGTGCCAGTGAGGGCGAAGAGACCCAGTACTTC; cdr3_aa: CASEGEETQYF
v_call: TRBV4-1; j_call: TRBJ2-7; clone_size: NA; d_call: TRBD2; cdr3_nt: TGCGCCAGCAGCTACAGGGGCTTCGAGACTAGCGGTTCCTACGAGCAGTACTTC; cdr3_aa: CASSYRGFETSGSYEQYF
v_call: TRBV12-5; j_call: TRBJ1-5; clone_size: many; d_call: NA; cdr3_nt: TGTGCTAGTGGTTTGGCCGTTACTGGGGCGAACAATCAGCCCCAGCATTTT; cdr3_aa: CASGLAVTGANNQPQHF
v_call: TRBV7-9; j_call: TRBJ2-5; clone_size: many; d_call: NA; cdr3_nt: TGTGCCAGCAGCTTCGACCAGACCCAGTACTTC; cdr3_aa: CASSFDQTQYF
v_call: TRBV3-1; j_call: TRBJ2-1; clone_size: many; d_call: NA; cdr3_nt: TGTGCCAGCAGCCAAGCGGGTGCCCGATACAATGAGCAGTTCTTC; cdr3_aa: CASSQAGARYNEQFF
v_call: TRBV20-1; j_call: TRBJ2-5; clone_size: many; d_call: TRBD2; cdr3_nt: TGCAGTGCTACTATAGCGGGCTCAGAGACCCAGTACTTC; cdr3_aa: CSATIAGSETQYF
v_call: TRBV3-1; j_call: TRBJ1-2; clone_size: many; d_call: TRBD1; cdr3_nt: TGTGCCAGCAGCATGACAGGGCTCGGTGGCTACACCTTC; cdr3_aa: CASSMTGLGGYTF
v_call: TRBV7-2; j_call: TRBJ1-4; clone_size: NA; d_call: NA; cdr3_nt: TGTGCCAGCAGCTTAGAATCCGGGACTAATGAAAAACTGTTTTTT; cdr3_aa: CASSLESGTNEKLFF
v_call: TRBV6-1; j_call: TRBJ1-5; clone_size: many; d_call: NA; cdr3_nt: TGTGCCAGCAGTGAACGGGGGGCCAGCAATCAGCCCCAGCATTTT; cdr3_aa: CASSERGASNQPQHF
v_call: TRBV19; j_call: TRBJ2-3; clone_size: few; d_call: NA; cdr3_nt: TGTGCCAGTAGTATAGATTGGGATACGCAGTATTTT; cdr3_aa: CASSIDWDTQYF
v_call: TRBV7-3; j_call: TRBJ2-1; clone_size: many; d_call: NA; cdr3_nt: TGTGCCAGCAGCTTAGGGACTGGGAGGGGGAATGAGCAGTTCTTC; cdr3_aa: CASSLGTGRGNEQFF
v_call: TRBV7-9; j_call: TRBJ1-2; clone_size: many; d_call: NA; cdr3_nt: TGTGCCAGCAGCTTGGGAGGTTTGAGCTATGGCTACACCTTC; cdr3_aa: CASSLGGLSYGYTF
v_call: TRBV12-3/TRBV12-4; j_call: TRBJ2-7; clone_size: many; d_call: NA; cdr3_nt: TGTGCCAGCAGTTCCGATTTATCCACCCTGGAGCAGTACTTC; cdr3_aa: CASSSDLSTLEQYF
v_call: TRBV7-3; j_call: TRBJ2-3; clone_size: many; d_call: TRBD2; cdr3_nt: TGTGCCAGCAGCTTAAGCGGAGCGGGAGGAATGACAGATACGCAGTATTTT; cdr3_aa: CASSLSGAGGMTDTQYF
v_call: TRBV30; j_call: TRBJ1-2; clone_size: many; d_call: NA; cdr3_nt: TGTGCCTGGAGGCAACGGCCTTACTATGGCTACACCTTC; cdr3_aa: CAWRQRPYYGYTF
v_call: TRBV5-4; j_call: TRBJ1-1; clone_size: many; d_call: NA; cdr3_nt: TGTGCCAGCAGCTTGGAGTTGGGGGCCAACACTGAAGCTTTCTTT; cdr3_aa: CASSLELGANTEAFF
v_call: TRBV6-5; j_call: TRBJ1-4; clone_size: NA; d_call: TRBD1; cdr3_nt: TGTGCCAGCAGTTACCGTGGGACAGGGGCCGAAAAACTGTTTTTT; cdr3_aa: CASSYRGTGAEKLFF
v_call: TRBV10-3; j_call: TRBJ2-7; clone_size: many; d_call: NA; cdr3_nt: TGTGCCATCAGTGAGTCACGAGGGGCCTACGAGCAGTACTTC; cdr3_aa: CAISESRGAYEQYF
v_call: TRBV4-1; j_call: TRBJ2-7; clone_size: few; d_call: NA; cdr3_nt: TGCGCCAGCAGCCAGAACAGGTACTACGAGCAGTACTTC; cdr3_aa: CASSQNRYYEQYF
v_call: TRBV27; j_call: TRBJ1-2; clone_size: many; d_call: TRBD1; cdr3_nt: TGTGCCAGCAGTTTATCGACAGGGGACGGCTACACCTTC; cdr3_aa: CASSLSTGDGYTF